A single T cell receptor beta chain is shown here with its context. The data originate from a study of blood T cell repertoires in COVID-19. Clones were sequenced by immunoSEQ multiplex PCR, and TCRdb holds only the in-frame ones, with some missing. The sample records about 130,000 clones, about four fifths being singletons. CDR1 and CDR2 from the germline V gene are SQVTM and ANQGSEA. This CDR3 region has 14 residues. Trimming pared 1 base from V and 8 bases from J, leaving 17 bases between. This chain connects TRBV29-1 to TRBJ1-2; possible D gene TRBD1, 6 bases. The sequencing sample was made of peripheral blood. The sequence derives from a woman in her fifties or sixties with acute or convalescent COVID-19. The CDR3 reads CSVEGSTGPHGYTF. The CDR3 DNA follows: TGCAGCGTTGAAGGCTCTACAGGGCCCCACGGCTACACCTTC. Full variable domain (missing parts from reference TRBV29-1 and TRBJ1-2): SAVISQKPSRDICQRGTSLTIQCQVDSQVTMMFWYRQQPGQSLTLIATANQGSEATYESGFVIDKFPISRPNLTFSTLTVSNMSPEDSSIYLCSVEGSTGPHGYTFGSGTRLTVV.